This T cell receptor beta chain was retrieved from a study of T cells in Graves' hyperthyroidism and ophthalmopathy. Study-level results: Blood also held most thyroid clonotypes expanded beyond 0.001. A model of 13 V-J features distinguished ophthalmopathy from stable hyperthyroidism.

The study left out patients who had uncontrolled infection, other autoimmune disease, pregnancy or lactation. Together with thyroid ultrasound, orbital computed tomography, serum thyroxine and TRAb, clinical symptoms were used for diagnoses. The CDR3 loop spans 13 amino acids. Germline V gene lookup returns CDR1 MNHEY and CDR2 SVGEGT. Deletions cut 2 bases from V and 2 bases from J, with 6 bases between. The CDR3 regions of TCR beta were amplified from RNA transcripts. Primed by the HTBI set, a first-round RT-PCR was run on the TCR CDR3. One entry per CDR3 protein results from TCRdb running MiXCR on the multiplex PCR reads. The sample lists around 540,000 distinct CDR3 sequences, 15% to 20% seen once, with 25% to 30% in the top ten. This clonotype appeared many times. Its target is unknown.

The sample taken for sequencing was blood. The chain is built from TRBV6-2 or TRBV6-3 and TRBJ2-5; D is unresolved. The source of this sequence is a woman in her twenties or thirties with Graves' ophthalmopathy. The CDR3 region has the DNA TGTGCCAGCAGTTACACCCATCAAGAGACCCAGTACTTC. Residues: CASSYTHQETQYF.